The T cell receptor beta chain under discussion was sequenced for a study of blood T cells in healthy people across ages. The V gene's germline CDR1 is MDHEN and CDR2 SYDVKM. The CDR3 runs to 15 residues. Study observations and caveats: Changes in expanded clonotypes were possibly confounded, as the CMV status of donors was unknown. Per million T cells, TCR beta diversity dropped about linearly as age rose.

As to this clonotype: What it binds is unknown. One end of the junction does not line up with germline, which may come from a read error.

It was with a sample-barcoded 5' primer and a J-beta primer mix that a second PCR of about 7 to 12 cycles was run. TCRdb processed the 5' RACE reads anew with MiXCR; each CDR3 protein has one entry. Altogether 450,000 to 650,000 distinct CDR3 sequences are present, less than 25% being singletons, with the ten largest covering under 9%. A further study also used this sample, focusing on T cells of mothers and their children.

The sample taken for sequencing was blood. This chain connects TRBV28 to TRBJ1-4, with 8 bases lining up with TRBD1. The TCR comes from a boy younger than 18 in good health. The CDR3 sequence: CASSFDRGGNEKLFF. DNA of the CDR3: TGCGCCAGCAGTTTCGACAGGGGCGGTAATGAAAAACTGTTTTTT. Variable domain in full (rest from reference TRBV28 and TRBJ1-4): DVKVTQSSRYLVKRTGEKVFLECVQDMDHENMFWYRQDPGLGLRLIYFSYDVKMKEKGDIPEGYSVSREKKERFSLILESASTNQTSMYLCASSFDRGGNEKLFFGSGTQLSVL.